A single sample is the source of the 14 T cell receptor beta chains below, sequenced in a study of PD-L1 blockade in urothelial cancer. Assay used: immunoSEQ multiplex PCR; TCRdb lists only in-frame clones, some missing. Among about 41,000 clones listed, approximately 83% were seen once. The sequences come from PBMCs, collected around atezolizumab (anti-PD-L1) treatment. The receptors shown here come from a man in his fifties or sixties with urothelial cancer.

The chain carries TRBV28 and TRBJ1-4, with 10 bases aligning to TRBD1. Germline lookup yields CDR1 MDHEN and CDR2 SYDVKM. The V segment lost 3 bases and the J segment 6 bases; nucleotides outside the gene matches: 7. This CDR3 has 16 residues. CDR3 region: CASSFMPGQGYEKLFF. The CDR3 DNA is TGTGCCAGCAGTTTCATGCCGGGACAGGGGTATGAAAAACTGTTTTTT.

V gene TRBV5-4 combines with J gene TRBJ2-2; tentatively, D is TRBD2 (5 bases). Germline lookup yields CDR1 SGHNT and CDR2 YYREEE (reference sequence). The CDR3 consists of 17 residues. The ends were cut back, 0 bases at V and 0 bases at J, with 12 bases in the middle. The CDR3 reads CASSLGSDYTNTGELFF. DNA of the CDR3: TGTGCCAGCAGCTTGGGATCTGACTATACGAACACCGGGGAGCTGTTTTTT.

V gene TRBV28 combines with J gene TRBJ2-7; TRBD2 aligns across 8 bases. This CDR3 region has 15 residues. Germline assignment: CDR1 MDHEN and CDR2 SYDVKM. V dropped 5 bases and J dropped 7; count of bases not matched to a gene: 13. In DNA form, the CDR3 reads TGTGCCAGCAGTACCTTACGGGGGGGCTTACAAGAGCAGTACTTC. Amino acids: CASSTLRGGLQEQYF.

V gene TRBV10-1 combines with J gene TRBJ2-2, with D hard to call. The CDR3 spans 14 residues. V shed 3 bases and J shed 4 bases, with 9 bases lying between them. Looked up from germline, CDR1 is WNHNN and CDR2 is SYGVQD (reference sequence). The DNA of the CDR3 is TGCGCCAGCAGTGACTACGACTCCACCGGGGAGCTGTTTTTT. It encodes CASSDYDSTGELFF.

The chain links TRBV28 to TRBJ2-3, with D perhaps matching TRBD1 (7 bases). The CDR3 has 13 amino acids. V lost 7 bases and J 3 bases, leaving 11 bases between the germline ends. The germline gives CDR1 MDHEN, CDR2 SYDVKM. The CDR3 nucleotides are TGTGCCAGCAAACAGGGGAGGACAGATACGCAGTATTTT. This codes for CASKQGRTDTQYF.

Only one count was recorded for this clone. This sequence joins TRBV14 and TRBJ2-5; 7 bases map to TRBD2. This CDR3 is 16 amino acids long. In germline, CDR1 is SGHDN, CDR2 FVKESK. The V and J ends lost 2 bases and 2 bases, in that order; junction bases with no gene match: 8. DNA of the CDR3: TGTGCCAGCAGCCAATTTCTGAGCGGGGCTCAAGAGACCCAGTACTTC. Its translation is CASSQFLSGAQETQYF. The complete variable domain, with remaining parts taken from reference TRBV14 and TRBJ2-5, reads EAGVTQFPSHSVIEKGQTVTLRCDPISGHDNLYWYRRVMGKEIKFLLHFVKESKQDESGMPNNRFLAERTGGTYSTLKVQPAELEDSGVYFCASSQFLSGAQETQYFGPGTRLLVL.

The chain recombines TRBV6-5 with TRBJ2-7; 9 positions agree with TRBD1. Germline assignment: CDR1 MNHEY and CDR2 SVGAGI. The CDR3 length is 15 residues. V was pared by 7 bases and J by 10 bases, with 17 bases of the junction left unmatched. The DNA for the CDR3 is TGTGCCAGCACCATAAAACAGGGGGCCCCAACGAAACAGTACTTC. This sequence encodes CASTIKQGAPTKQYF.

The chain carries TRBV28 and TRBJ2-7, with D perhaps TRBD1 (5 bases). V was clipped by 7 bases and J by 3 bases, with 13 bases between them. CDR3 length equals 13 residues. The germline V gene has CDR1 MDHEN and CDR2 SYDVKM. CDR3 bases: TGTGCCAGCACAGGGCACGGAGTCTACGAGCAGTACTTC. This encodes CASTGHGVYEQYF.

V is TRBV5-1 and J is TRBJ1-1, with TRBD1 matching 8 bases. The CDR3 covers 17 residues. Germline V gives CDR1 SGHRS, CDR2 YFSETQ. Germline trimming cut 4 bases from V and 0 bases from J; bases unmatched to any gene: 11. The CDR3 nucleotides read TGCGCCAGCAGCCGTCGGACAGGGAACTATATGAACACTGAAGCTTTCTTT. This encodes CASSRRTGNYMNTEAFF.

This chain joins TRBV9 and TRBJ2-6, with 7 bases aligning to TRBD1. The J segment lost 0 bases and the V segment lost 4 bases, leaving 10 bases of the junction unmatched. The CDR3 loop spans 18 amino acids. Germline CDR1 reads SGDLS; CDR2 reads YYNGEE. In DNA, the CDR3 is TGTGCCAGCAGCCTACACAGGGGTCTAAACTCTGGGGCCAACGTCCTGACTTTC. This translates into CASSLHRGLNSGANVLTF.

This rearrangement joins TRBV5-1 to TRBJ2-2; 9 bases map to TRBD1. The CDR3 runs to 15 residues. The germline V gene encodes CDR1 SGHRS and CDR2 YFSETQ. The trim removed 7 bases at V and 5 bases at J, leaving 9 bases unmatched. The CDR3 DNA follows: TGCGCCAGCTCTAACGACAGGGGGAGAACCGGGGAGCTGTTTTTT. It codes for CASSNDRGRTGELFF.

This clone was seen more than once but under ten times. V usage is TRBV18 and J usage is TRBJ1-2; D may be TRBD1 (6 bases). This CDR3 spans 18 amino acids. The ends were cut back, 1 base at V and 4 bases at J, with 22 bases in the middle. Looked up from germline, CDR1 is KGHSH and CDR2 is LQKENI. As DNA, the CDR3 is TGTGCCAGCTCACCACTGGCTACAGGCTATGGACAGAGCTATGGCTACACCTTC. It translates to CASSPLATGYGQSYGYTF.

The chain uses TRBV5-1 and TRBJ2-6; the D gene is possibly TRBD2 (7 bases). This CDR3 region has 15 residues. Trimming took off 7 bases at V and 2 bases at J, with 13 bases between the two ends. Germline CDR1 and CDR2: SGHRS and YFSETQ. Written as DNA, the CDR3 is TGCGCCAGCCACGTAGGGGGGGCTGGGGCCAACGTCCTGACTTTC. Its protein is CASHVGGAGANVLTF.

J is TRBJ2-1 and V is TRBV19; 9 positions match TRBD1. J gave up 7 bases and V 6 bases, and 10 bases lay outside the gene matches. The germline V gene has CDR1 LNHDA and CDR2 SQIVND (reference sequence). The CDR3 sequence is 15 residues long. The CDR3 sequence: CASRPRDRERNEQFF. The CDR3 nucleotides read TGTGCCAGTAGGCCCCGGGACAGGGAGAGGAATGAGCAGTTCTTC.